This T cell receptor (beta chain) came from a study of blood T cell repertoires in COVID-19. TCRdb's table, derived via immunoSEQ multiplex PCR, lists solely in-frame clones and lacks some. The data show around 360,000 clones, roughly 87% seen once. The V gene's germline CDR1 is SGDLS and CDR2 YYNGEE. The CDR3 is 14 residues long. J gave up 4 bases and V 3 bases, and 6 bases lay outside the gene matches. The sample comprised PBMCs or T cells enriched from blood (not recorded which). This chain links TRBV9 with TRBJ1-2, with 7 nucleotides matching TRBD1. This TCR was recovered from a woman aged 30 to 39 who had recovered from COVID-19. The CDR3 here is CASSAGQDFYGYTF. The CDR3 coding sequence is TGTGCCAGCAGCGCAGGACAGGATTTCTATGGCTACACCTTC.